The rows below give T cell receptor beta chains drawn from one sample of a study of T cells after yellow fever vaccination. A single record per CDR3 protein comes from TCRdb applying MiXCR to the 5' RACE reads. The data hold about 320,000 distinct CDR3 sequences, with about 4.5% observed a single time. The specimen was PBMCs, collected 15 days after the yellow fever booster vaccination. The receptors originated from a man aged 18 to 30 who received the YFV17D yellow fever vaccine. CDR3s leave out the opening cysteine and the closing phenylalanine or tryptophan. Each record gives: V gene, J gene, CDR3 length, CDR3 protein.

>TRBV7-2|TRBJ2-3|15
ASSEIPGWKKGDTQY
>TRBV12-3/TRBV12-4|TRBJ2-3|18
ASSVMWTSGEVEGTDTQY
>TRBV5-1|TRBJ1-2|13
ASSFVVGAHYGYT
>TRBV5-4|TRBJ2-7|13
ASSSGGGMAYEQY
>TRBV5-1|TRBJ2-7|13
ASSEPPGQGYEQY
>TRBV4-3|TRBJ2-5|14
ASSQAEGGWVETQY
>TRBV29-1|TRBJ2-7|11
SVDPSGSDEQY
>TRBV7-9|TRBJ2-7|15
ASSLGGRGQGPYEQY
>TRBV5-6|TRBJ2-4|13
ASSLQRGGKNIQY
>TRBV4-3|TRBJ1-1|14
ASSQEKTESNTEAF
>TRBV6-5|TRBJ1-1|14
ASSYSTGAENTEAF
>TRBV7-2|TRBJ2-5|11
ASSLDYSETQY
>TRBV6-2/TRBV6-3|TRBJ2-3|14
ASSYSFVENTDTQY
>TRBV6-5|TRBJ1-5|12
ASSYSKGFQPQH
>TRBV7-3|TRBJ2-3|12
ASSPGTGPDTQY
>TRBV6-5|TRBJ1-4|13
ASTRTGGAWEKLF
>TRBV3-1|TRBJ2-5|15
ASSQEEQGSGRETQY
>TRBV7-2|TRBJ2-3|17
ASSLGDRRGRGGVDTQY
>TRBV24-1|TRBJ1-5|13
ATSDSGQLNQPQH
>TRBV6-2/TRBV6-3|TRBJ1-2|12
ASYKTGTNYGYT
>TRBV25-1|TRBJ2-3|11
ASGGLLTDTQY
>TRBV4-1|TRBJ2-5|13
ASSLPDARGETQY
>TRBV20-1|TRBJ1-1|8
SAIRDEAF
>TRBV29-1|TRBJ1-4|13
SVGWGDASNEKLF
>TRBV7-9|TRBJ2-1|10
ASSLLRVEQF
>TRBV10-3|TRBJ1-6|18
AISESPDRGKFSYNSPLH
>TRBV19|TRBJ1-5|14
ASSPRTGAGNQPQH
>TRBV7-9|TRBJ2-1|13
ASQPLTVSYNEQF
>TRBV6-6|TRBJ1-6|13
ASSYGTPYNSPLH
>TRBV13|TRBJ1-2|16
ASSLSHLRQGRLGGYT
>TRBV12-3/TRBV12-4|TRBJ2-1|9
ASSFFHEQF
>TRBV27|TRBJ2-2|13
ASRLRGGLTGELF
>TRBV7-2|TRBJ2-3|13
ASKHRGGNTDTQY
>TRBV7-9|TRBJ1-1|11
ASSPQGPAEAF
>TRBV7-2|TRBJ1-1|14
ASSLGPSGTNTEAF
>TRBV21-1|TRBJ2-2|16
ASSKPLGGQGRTGELF
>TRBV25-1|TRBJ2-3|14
ASSDSWRESTDTQY
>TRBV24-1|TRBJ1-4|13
ATSPGTGTNEKLF
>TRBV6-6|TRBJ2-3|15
ASRTGTSGIAADTQY
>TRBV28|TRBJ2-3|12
ASRKAGATDTQY
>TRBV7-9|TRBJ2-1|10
ASSLATPEQF
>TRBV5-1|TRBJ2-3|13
ASRQDLLGSDTQY
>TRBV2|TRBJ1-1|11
ASRQNMNTEAF
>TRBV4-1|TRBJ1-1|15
ASSGRGGRPMNTEAF
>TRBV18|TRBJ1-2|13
ASSPPVSRNYGYT
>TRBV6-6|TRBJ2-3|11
ASSYSHADTQY
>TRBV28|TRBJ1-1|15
ASSPGPGGGAGTEAF
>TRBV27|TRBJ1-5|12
ASSPRARGQPQH
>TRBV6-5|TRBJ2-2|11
ASGGADTGELF
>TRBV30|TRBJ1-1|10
AWDRMNTEAF
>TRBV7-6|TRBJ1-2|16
ASSPHPFSGETNYGYT
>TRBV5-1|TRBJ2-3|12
ASSFFRATDTQY
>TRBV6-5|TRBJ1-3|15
ASSYSRGPSTGNTIY
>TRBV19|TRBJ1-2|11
ASSPTIDYGYT
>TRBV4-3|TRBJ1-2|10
ASSPEIGGYT
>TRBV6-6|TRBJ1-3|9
ASSYLDTIY
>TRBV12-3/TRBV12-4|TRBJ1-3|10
ASSRRENTIY